These 29 T cell receptor beta chains share one sample of origin, sequenced in a study of Graves' ophthalmopathy and Graves' hyperthyroidism. Beta-chain TCR CDR3 regions were amplified from RNA transcripts. HTBI primers were used in a first-round RT-PCR, which preceded a second-round multiplex PCR. TCRdb redid the calling of the multiplex PCR reads with MiXCR, one entry per CDR3 protein. The sample consists of over a million distinct CDR3 sequences, around a third of them appearing once. Input material: peripheral blood or thyroid tissue (not recorded which). Receptor source: an adult man with Graves' hyperthyroidism.

The chain uses TRBV10-3 and TRBJ2-2; D not resolved. CDR3 length: 10 residues. CDR1 is ENHRY and CDR2 is SYGVKD in the germline V gene. V lost 6 bases and J lost 8, with 4 bases in between. CDR3 sequence reads: CAISRGELFF. CDR3 in DNA: TGTGCCATCAGCCGGGGGGAGCTGTTTTTT.

With respect to this clonotype: A much larger clone differs from this one at a single base, so this may be a read error. V gene TRBV12-3 or TRBV12-4 combines with J gene TRBJ1-1; D not certain. V lost 6 bases to trimming and J lost 2 bases, with 13 bases between them. CDR3 length: 14 residues. The CDR3 nucleotides read TGTGCCAGCAGGCGGGCAGGCTCAAACACTGAAGCTTTCTTT. Translating it yields CASRRAGSNTEAFF.

The rearrangement uses TRBV5-1 and TRBJ1-1, with D possibly matching TRBD1 (5 bases). The CDR3 loop spans 16 amino acids. Germline loops: CDR1 SGHRS, CDR2 YFSETQ. Trimming removed 1 base from V and 1 base from J, with 14 bases in between. The CDR3 reads CASSLKGRGTNTEAFF. DNA of the CDR3: TGCGCCAGCAGCTTGAAGGGGAGGGGCACGAACACTGAAGCTTTCTTT.

This rearrangement joins TRBV6-6 to TRBJ2-7; D is possibly TRBD1 or TRBD2 (7 bases each). Germline V CDR1 and CDR2: MNHNY, SVGAGI (reference sequence). The V end lost 8 bases, the J end lost 7 bases, and 21 bases lay between the germline ends. CDR3 length: 14 amino acids. DNA for the CDR3: TGTGCCAGCGGGGACAGCGCTCGGACTAGGGAGCAGTACTTC. Translated: CASGDSARTREQYF.

Regarding this clonotype: This could be a read error, since a much larger clone is one nucleotide away. The rearrangement links TRBV6-6 to TRBJ1-1, with D possibly matching TRBD1 (5 bases). Germline loops: CDR1 MNHNY, CDR2 SVGAGI (reference sequence). The CDR3 extends over 13 amino acids. Deletions cut 6 bases from V and 0 bases from J, with 8 bases between. CDR3: CASRQALNTEAFF. CDR3 in DNA: TGTGCCAGCAGACAGGCTCTGAACACTGAAGCTTTCTTT.

The chain joins TRBV9 to TRBJ1-2, with D tentatively TRBD1 (5 bases). Germline V gene lookup returns CDR1 SGDLS and CDR2 YYNGEE. The germline V and J ends were trimmed by 0 bases and 4 bases, with 16 bases remaining between them. CDR3 length: 16 residues. For the CDR3, the DNA is TGTGCCAGCAGCGTAGACGGCAGGGCGGCGGGCTATGGCTACACCTTC. This encodes CASSVDGRAAGYGYTF.

This clonotype has more than one count but fewer than ten. The rearrangement joins TRBV29-1 to TRBJ1-1, with 9 bases fitting TRBD1. Germline assignment: CDR1 SQVTM and CDR2 ANQGSEA. The CDR3 is 13 amino acids. After removal of 4 bases from V and 6 bases from J, the junction contained 6 bases not matched to a gene. The chain's CDR3 is CSVGRDRDSEAFF. The DNA of the CDR3 is TGCAGCGTTGGGCGGGACAGGGACTCTGAAGCTTTCTTT.

The sample holds many counts of this clonotype. The chain uses TRBV15 and TRBJ2-5; no clear D. The V gene's germline CDR1 is LNHNV and CDR2 YYDKDF (reference sequence). The CDR3 spans 14 residues. Trimming pared 1 base from V and 3 bases from J, leaving 9 bases between. This chain's CDR3 is CATSRVGRKETQYF. In DNA form, the CDR3 reads TGTGCCACCAGCAGAGTTGGTCGAAAAGAGACCCAGTACTTC. The variable domain in full, completed from reference TRBV15 and TRBJ2-5, reads DAMVIQNPRYQVTQFGKPVTLSCSQTLNHNVMYWYQQKSSQAPKLLFHYYDKDFNNEADTPDNFQSRRPNTSFCFLDIRSPGLGDTAMYLCATSRVGRKETQYFGPGTRLLVL.

The rearrangement uses TRBV12-3 or TRBV12-4 and TRBJ1-5, with 7 bases fitting TRBD1. This CDR3 contains 13 residues. Trimming cost V 5 bases and J 7 bases; bases outside gene matches: 5. CDR3 DNA: TGTGCCAGCAGTGAGGGGGCTCTGCAGCCCCAGCATTTT. It translates to CASSEGALQPQHF.

The chain is built from TRBV2 and TRBJ2-5; D remains unclear. CDR3 length: 14 amino acids. V was trimmed by 3 bases and J by 1 base, leaving 9 bases between them. Germline V CDR1 and CDR2: SNHLY, FYNNEI. In DNA, the CDR3 is TGTGCCAGCAGTGAGGGCCACTTCCAAGAGACCCAGTACTTC. Its translation: CASSEGHFQETQYF.

This clonotype has at least ten counts. V is TRBV2 and J is TRBJ1-6; TRBD1 matches 7 bases. There are 16 residues in the CDR3. V lost 5 bases and J lost 1; bases outside the gene matches: 5. Germline-derived CDR1 and CDR2 are SNHLY and FYNNEI. The CDR3 sequence is CASSSTGRSYNSPLHF. The CDR3, as DNA: TGTGCCAGCAGTTCGACAGGGAGGTCCTATAATTCACCCCTCCACTTT.

The CDR3 DNA reads TGTGCCAGCAGTTTGAGGACAGTCTCTGGGGCCAACGTCCTGACTTTC. It yields the protein CASSLRTVSGANVLTF. This chain joins TRBV12-3 or TRBV12-4 and TRBJ2-6; D is possibly TRBD1 (6 bases). The CDR3 extends over 16 amino acids. Trimming pared 3 bases from V and 0 bases from J, leaving 9 bases between.

The J gene is TRBJ2-7, the V gene TRBV10-3; 9 bases agree with TRBD1. V lost 10 bases to trimming and J lost 4 bases; unmatched junction nucleotides: 11. The CDR3 sequence is 14 residues long. Germline CDR1 ENHRY, CDR2 SYGVKD. The CDR3 region is CASIRTGAIYEQYF. CDR3 nucleotide sequence: TGTGCCAGCATCCGGACAGGGGCGATATACGAGCAGTACTTC.

The sample holds many counts of this clonotype. This sequence joins TRBV20-1 and TRBJ2-7; perhaps TRBD2 as D (5 bases). The CDR3 covers 13 residues. Germline CDR1 and CDR2: DFQATT and SNEGSKA (reference sequence). The CDR3 protein is CTPVPTSSYEQYF. The CDR3 DNA reads TGCACCCCCGTCCCAACTAGCTCCTACGAGCAGTACTTC.

A word on this clonotype: The junction differs from germline at one of its ends, possibly a read error. The rearrangement uses TRBV7-9 and TRBJ2-7; D gene uncertain. The CDR3 totals 16 residues. The germline V gene has CDR1 SEHNR and CDR2 FQNEAQ (reference sequence). The chain's CDR3 is CASSQDPGGQSYEQYF. The CDR3 nucleotides read TGCGCCAGCAGCCAAGATCCGGGTGGCCAATCCTACGAGCAGTACTTC.

CDR3 protein: CRSTGERANYGYTF. The CDR3 DNA is TGCAGATCGACAGGGGAGAGGGCTAACTATGGCTACACCTTC. V is TRBV29-1 and J is TRBJ1-2, with 8 bases that match TRBD1. Germline V gene lookup returns CDR1 SQVTM and CDR2 ANQGSEA. The CDR3 contains 14 residues. The variable domain in full, completed from reference TRBV29-1 and TRBJ1-2, reads SAVISQKPSRDICQRGTSLTIQCQVDSQVTMMFWYRQQPGQSLTLIATANQGSEATYESGFVIDKFPISRPNLTFSTLTVSNMSPEDSSIYLCRSTGERANYGYTFGSGTRLTVV.

In this sample, this clonotype turned up once. This may be a read error, as it is one base from a much larger clone. J is TRBJ2-2 and V is TRBV4-1, with 7 bases aligning to TRBD2. CDR3 length: 15 residues. Germline values: CDR1 MGHRA, CDR2 YSYEKL. The CDR3 DNA follows: TGCGCCAGCAACCCGACAGCGGGGACCACCGGGGAGCTGCTTTTT. It encodes CASNPTAGTTGELLF.

This chain uses TRBV30 with TRBJ2-7, with D unresolved. Germline-derived CDR1 and CDR2 are GTSNPN and SVGIG (reference sequence). The V end was cut by 0 bases, the J end by 0 bases, with 3 bases between. The CDR3 runs 12 residues. The CDR3 sequence: CAWSVSSYEQYF. DNA for the CDR3: TGTGCCTGGAGTGTTAGCTCCTACGAGCAGTACTTC. The whole variable domain, remainder taken from reference TRBV30 and TRBJ2-7, is SQTIHQWPATLVQPVGSPLSLECTVEGTSNPNLYWYRQAAGRGLQLLFYSVGIGQISSEVPQNLSASRPQDRQFILSSKKLLLSDSGFYLCAWSVSSYEQYFGPGTRLTVT.

The chain recombines TRBV6-1 with TRBJ2-7, with D possibly being TRBD1 or TRBD2 (5 bases each). The CDR3 consists of 12 residues. The germline V gene has CDR1 MNHNS and CDR2 SASEGT. V dropped 11 bases and J dropped 9 bases, with 20 bases sitting between them. CDR3 nucleotides: TGTGCCTGCGAGGGGTCTTGGTGGGGGCAGTACTTC. Amino acids: CACEGSWWGQYF.

This clonotype has at least ten counts. The chain uses TRBV15 and TRBJ1-1; no definite D call. The germline V gene has CDR1 LNHNV and CDR2 YYDKDF (reference sequence). CDR3 size: 15 residues. Trimming removed 3 bases at V and 1 base at J, with 12 bases between. Here the CDR3 DNA reads TGTGCCACCAGCAGCCCCGGGGAGGAGAACACTGAAGCTTTCTTT. It is translated as CATSSPGEENTEAFF.

At least ten counts were recorded for this clonotype. This chain connects TRBV10-3 to TRBJ1-1, with TRBD1 as a possible D gene (6 bases). V lost 6 bases, J lost 7 bases, and 15 bases lay in between. CDR1 is ENHRY, CDR2 SYGVKD, per germline. The CDR3 extends over 13 amino acids. The CDR3 region is CAISPGQQDEAFF. The DNA of the CDR3 is TGTGCCATCAGCCCGGGACAACAAGATGAAGCTTTCTTT.

The chain has TRBV7-9 and TRBJ1-3; D not resolved. The CDR3 sequence is 11 residues long. V gave up 5 bases and J gave up 6 bases, with 5 bases separating them. Germline assignment: CDR1 SEHNR and CDR2 FQNEAQ (reference sequence). The CDR3 spells CASSVANTIYF. As DNA, the CDR3 is TGTGCCAGCAGCGTTGCAAACACCATATATTTT.

This sequence joins TRBV20-1 and TRBJ2-7, with D possibly TRBD2 on 5 matching bases. The length of the CDR3 is 14 residues. Germline values: CDR1 DFQATT, CDR2 SNEGSKA (reference sequence). The V end lost 7 bases, the J end lost 0 bases, and 16 bases lay between the germline ends. The chain's CDR3 is CSVQRSGFSYEQYF. CDR3 in DNA: TGCAGTGTCCAGCGATCGGGATTCTCCTACGAGCAGTACTTC.

V usage is TRBV18 and J usage is TRBJ2-7, with D uncertain. V lost 3 bases, J lost 7 bases, and 19 bases lay in between. This CDR3 comprises 15 residues. Germline CDR1 is KGHSH and CDR2 is LQKENI. The CDR3 region has the DNA TGTGCCAGCTCACCGCACCGGGCCCCCGGTCAAGAGCAGTACTTC. Protein: CASSPHRAPGQEQYF.

This clonotype was found many times. This chain uses TRBV7-3 with TRBJ1-1, with D unresolved. Trimming took 2 bases from V and 1 from J, leaving 11 bases between them. Germline CDR1 SGHTA, CDR2 FQGTGA. The CDR3 runs 15 residues. The CDR3 loop is CASSLSSGPNTEAFF. CDR3 nucleotide sequence: TGTGCCAGCAGCTTATCTTCCGGCCCGAACACTGAAGCTTTCTTT.

This clonotype was observed at least ten times. The genes are TRBV29-1 and TRBJ2-7; D possibly uses TRBD1 or TRBD2 (5 bases each). Trimming cost V 8 bases and J 2 bases, with 19 bases left between them. CDR1 SQVTM and CDR2 ANQGSEA come from the germline V gene. CDR3 length: 14 amino acids. The CDR3, as DNA: TGCAGCATGAAACACCGGGACCCGCCCTACGAGCAGTACTTC. This encodes CSMKHRDPPYEQYF.

This clonotype was detected a few times. The chain has TRBV11-1 and TRBJ2-7, with a possible D match to TRBD1 (5 bases). Germline values: CDR1 SGHAT, CDR2 FQDESV (reference sequence). V was clipped by 4 bases and J by 2 bases, with 12 bases between them. This CDR3 is built from 14 residues. The CDR3 reads CASSSDSYPYEQYF. CDR3 in DNA: TGTGCCAGCAGCTCCGACAGCTACCCCTACGAGCAGTACTTC.

Worth noting for this clonotype: Because it lacks the conserved phenylalanine or tryptophan at the end, this CDR3 is likely a read error. The DNA is omitted, as the CDR3 cannot be located on it reliably, and the CDR3 follows TCRdb's listing. The chain is built from TRBV20-1 and TRBJ2-2; the DNA was not compared with TRBD1, the D call given in the table. The CDR3 comprises 14 residues, both ends counted. CDR1 is DFQATT, CDR2 SNEGSKA, per germline (reference sequence). CDR3 protein: CSAKPGVEHRGAVV.

This clonotype was recorded at least ten times. The chain recombines TRBV15 with TRBJ2-7; 9 bases fit TRBD2. Trimming removed 4 bases from V and 4 bases from J; junction bases left unmatched: 8. CDR3 size: 15 residues. Germline loops: CDR1 LNHNV, CDR2 YYDKDF (reference sequence). DNA of the CDR3: TGTGCCACCAGCACGAAGCGGGGGGCACTATACGAGCAGTACTTC. Translation gives CATSTKRGALYEQYF. Variable domain in full (rest from reference TRBV15 and TRBJ2-7): DAMVIQNPRYQVTQFGKPVTLSCSQTLNHNVMYWYQQKSSQAPKLLFHYYDKDFNNEADTPDNFQSRRPNTSFCFLDIRSPGLGDTAMYLCATSTKRGALYEQYFGPGTRLTVT.